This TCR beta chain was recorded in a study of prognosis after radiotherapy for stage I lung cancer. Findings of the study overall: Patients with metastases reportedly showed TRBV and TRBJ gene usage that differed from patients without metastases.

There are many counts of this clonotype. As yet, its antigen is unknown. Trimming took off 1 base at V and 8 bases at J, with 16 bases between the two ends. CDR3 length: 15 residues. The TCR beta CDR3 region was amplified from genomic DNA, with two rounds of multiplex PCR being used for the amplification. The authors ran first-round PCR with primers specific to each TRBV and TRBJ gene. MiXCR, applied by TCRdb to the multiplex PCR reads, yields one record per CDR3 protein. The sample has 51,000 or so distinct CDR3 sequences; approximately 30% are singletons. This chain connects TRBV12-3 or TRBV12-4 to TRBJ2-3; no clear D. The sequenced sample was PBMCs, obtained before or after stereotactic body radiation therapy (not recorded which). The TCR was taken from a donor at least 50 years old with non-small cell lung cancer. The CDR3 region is CASSLVLTTLGTQYF. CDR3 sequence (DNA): TGTGCCAGCAGTTTAGTTTTAACTACCCTTGGTACGCAGTATTTT.